This TCR beta chain was sequenced during a study of blood T cells in healthy people across ages. Study-level information: Template switching recovered approximately one barcoded beta molecule for every two T cells.

Staff drew 9 to 10 milliliters of peripheral blood from each donor. Next came a second PCR, run for about 7 to 12 cycles, which used a sample-barcoded 5' primer along with a J-beta primer mix. TCRdb analysed the 5' RACE reads with MiXCR anew, one entry per CDR3 protein. The sample has fewer than 750,000 distinct CDR3 sequences, under 65% seen once. This CDR3 has 15 amino acids. Trimming took off 4 bases at V and 7 bases at J, with 18 bases between the two ends. CDR1 SGHRS and CDR2 YFSETQ come from the germline V gene. The V gene is TRBV5-1, the J gene TRBJ2-1; the D gene could be TRBD1 or TRBD2 (6 bases each). Sequenced sample: blood. The clonotype originates from a woman of 80 years or more in good health. The CDR3 protein is CASSLPGAGGNEQFF. CDR3 in DNA: TGCGCCAGCAGCCTGCCGGGGGCTGGAGGGAATGAGCAGTTCTTC.